The sequence of this T cell receptor beta chain was determined in a study of Graves' ophthalmopathy and Graves' hyperthyroidism (dated by TCRdb to between 2018 and 2020). Broadly, across the study: A patient counted as having stable hyperthyroidism if there was no progression to ophthalmopathy within 18 months of follow-up. The study used TCR beta repertoire signatures to distinguish Graves' ophthalmopathy from Graves' hyperthyroidism and to predict progression to ophthalmopathy. In total, around 130 blood samples were TCR-sequenced: some 43 ophthalmopathy, approximately 80 hyperthyroidism and approximately 17 hyperthyroidism-to-ophthalmopathy patients. A discovery set of about a hundred patients (43 ophthalmopathy, about 59 stable hyperthyroidism) was enrolled to explore V-J signatures distinguishing ophthalmopathy from hyperthyroidism. The independent validation cohort included approximately 19 hyperthyroidism patients plus 17 patients who later progressed from hyperthyroidism to ophthalmopathy. T-cell repertoires of thyroid tissue and blood were compared in over 5 hyperthyroidism patients. After sampling, hyperthyroidism patients received methimazole starting at 30 mg daily, and ophthalmopathy patients received high-dose intravenous methylprednisolone. General conclusions and limits of the study: Ophthalmopathy was separated from stable hyperthyroidism by the 13-signature model with about 90% sensitivity and less than 82% specificity in cross-validation and with 80%/75% in the test set. Most expanded thyroid clonotypes with frequency above 0.001 were also detected in blood, suggesting blood repertoires may reflect the thyroid immune response. In validation, the model predicted ophthalmopathy progression with nearly 71% sensitivity and less than 80% specificity; eleven to twelve predicted patients were CT-confirmed with GO in a median of about 7.1 months. No statistical method was used to predetermine the sample size, and group allocation was not hidden from the investigators.

For repertoire sequencing, the TCR beta CDR3 regions were amplified from RNA transcripts. The first round of RT-PCR was done with HTBI primers and the Qiagen OneStep RT-PCR kit, and was followed by a second round of multiplex PCR, then size selection and purification. The libraries underwent paired-end sequencing with 100 bp reads on an Illumina HiSeq2000. Processing in the source paper ran as follows. SOAPnuke was used to process the reads, throwing out any read that had adapters, had uncalled bases, had a mean Phred below 15, or lacked an exact constant-primer or identifier match. High-quality paired reads were merged with COPE v1.2.5. Each unique nucleotide sequence was defined as a clonotype, and clonotypes were aligned to IMGT TRB V, D and J references with MiTCR v1.1. The analysis was limited to V-J combinations with a frequency above 0.0001, which together covered around 99% of the repertoires. For each V-J combination, a TCR clonal expansion and chaos score was defined as the ratio of F50 clonal expansion to chaos observed in the TCRdist matrix. Welch's t-statistics and random forest were used to reduce the features to roughly 14 V-J combinations, which were then used as input to a naive Bayes classifier. The similarity between thyroid and blood repertoires was quantified using the Morisita-Horn index. The public reads were run again by TCRdb, first through fastp at Q25 and then through MiXCR, and only productive beta chains were kept. Rows merge per CDR3 protein into single entries with the most common DNA and genes. The V and J calls reflect TCRdb's pipeline rather than the authors' work. The sample profile shows around 1.1 million distinct CDR3 sequences; about 36% of them were found once. The ten top clones hold around 10% of the sample.

There are many counts of this clonotype. The antigen this receptor binds is unknown. No quality values exist for individual bases; no much larger clone is one base distant. V has 8 bases trimmed and J has 8 bases trimmed; junction bases matching no gene number 11. The germline V gene encodes CDR1 SGHVS and CDR2 FQNEAQ. Measured from the cysteine to the phenylalanine, the CDR3 is 13 residues long. This entry keeps only the CDR3 DNA: 39 bases, framed from base 1. Hyperthyroidism patients were newly diagnosed, with disease duration under 2 months, and aged 18 to 65 years. Patients were excluded if they had other autoimmune diseases, uncontrolled infections, pregnancy or lactation. Clinical symptoms, serum thyroxine, TRAb, thyroid ultrasound and orbital computed tomography formed the basis of the diagnosis. Trizol reagent was used to extract the total RNA, and its quality was then checked on an Agilent 2100 Bioanalyzer.

The source is an adult man with Graves' hyperthyroidism. Sequencing used peripheral blood or thyroid tissue (not recorded which). The chain is encoded by TRBV7-8 joined to TRBJ1-2; TRBD1 lines up with 7 middle nucleotides. The DNA sequence is as follows: TGTGCCAGCGCCCGGACAGGTGACGGCGGCTACACCTTC. Its translation reads: CASARTGDGGYTF.